This TCR beta chain was captured in a study of early T cells in non-severe SARS-CoV-2 infection. For the study at large: Sequenced bulk RNA came from whole blood that was unsorted, and chains were unpaired. Study-level findings and limits: Anti-spike CD8 specificities were favored by VDJdb matching, whose results missed private and CD4 specificities.

The germline V and J ends were trimmed by 3 bases and 4 bases, with 7 bases remaining between them. Germline V CDR1 and CDR2: SEHNR, FQNEAQ (reference sequence). The CDR3 extends over 13 amino acids. Many counts were recorded for this clonotype. Antigen: not known. Each cDNA molecule carried a unique molecular identifier. TCRdb fed the 5' RACE reads into MiXCR, producing one record per CDR3 protein. The repertoire holds some 97,000 distinct CDR3 sequences, about 11% seen once, with 4.7% in the top ten. The clonotype comes from an adult who was a healthcare worker with PCR-confirmed SARS-CoV-2 infection or an uninfected control (not recorded which). The sample was whole blood, taken at baseline. The V gene is TRBV7-9, the J gene TRBJ2-1, with D unresolved. The CDR3 DNA follows: TGTGCCAGCAGCTTCGTCTCTTACAATGAGCAGTTCTTC. Its protein is CASSFVSYNEQFF.